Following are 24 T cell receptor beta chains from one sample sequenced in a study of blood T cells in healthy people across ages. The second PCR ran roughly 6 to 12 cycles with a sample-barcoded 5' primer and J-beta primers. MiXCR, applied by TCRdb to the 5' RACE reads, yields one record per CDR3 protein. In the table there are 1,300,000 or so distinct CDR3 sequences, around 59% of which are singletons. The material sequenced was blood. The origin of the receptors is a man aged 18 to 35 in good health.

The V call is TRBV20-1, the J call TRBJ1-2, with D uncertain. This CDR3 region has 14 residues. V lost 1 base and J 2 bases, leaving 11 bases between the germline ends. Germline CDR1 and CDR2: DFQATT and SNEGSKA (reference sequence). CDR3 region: CSARVYRANYGYTF. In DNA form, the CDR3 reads TGCAGTGCTAGAGTTTACAGAGCCAACTATGGCTACACCTTC.

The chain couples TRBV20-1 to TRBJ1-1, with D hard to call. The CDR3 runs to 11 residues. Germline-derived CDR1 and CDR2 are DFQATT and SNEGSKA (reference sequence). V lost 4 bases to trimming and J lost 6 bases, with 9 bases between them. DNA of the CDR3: TGCAGTGCTACCAGGACCGCTGAAGCTTTCTTT. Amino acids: CSATRTAEAFF.

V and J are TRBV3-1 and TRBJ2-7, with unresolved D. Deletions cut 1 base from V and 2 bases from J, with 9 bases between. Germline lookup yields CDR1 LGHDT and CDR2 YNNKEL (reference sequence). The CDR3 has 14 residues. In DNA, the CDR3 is TGTGCCAGCAGCCAAGTCGGAATCCCCTACGAGCAGTACTTC. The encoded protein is CASSQVGIPYEQYF.

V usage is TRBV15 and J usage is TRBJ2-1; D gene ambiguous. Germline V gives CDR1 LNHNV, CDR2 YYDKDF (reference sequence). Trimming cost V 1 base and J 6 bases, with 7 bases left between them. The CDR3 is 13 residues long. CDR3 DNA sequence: TGTGCCACCAGCAGAGTTATGCGCAATGAGCAGTTCTTC. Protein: CATSRVMRNEQFF.

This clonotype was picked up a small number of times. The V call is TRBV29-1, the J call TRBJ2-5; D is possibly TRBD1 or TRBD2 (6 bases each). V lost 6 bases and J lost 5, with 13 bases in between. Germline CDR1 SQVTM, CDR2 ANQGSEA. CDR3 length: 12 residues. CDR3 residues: CSVGGLRETQYF. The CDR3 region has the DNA TGCAGCGTAGGGGGGCTTCGGGAGACCCAGTACTTC.

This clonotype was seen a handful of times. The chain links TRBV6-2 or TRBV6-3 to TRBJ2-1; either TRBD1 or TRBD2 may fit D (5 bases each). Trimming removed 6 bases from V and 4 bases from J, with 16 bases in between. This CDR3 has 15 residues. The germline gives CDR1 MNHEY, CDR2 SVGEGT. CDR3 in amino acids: CASRRVGQTYNEQFF. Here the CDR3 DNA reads TGTGCCAGCAGGAGGGTGGGGCAAACGTACAATGAGCAGTTCTTC.

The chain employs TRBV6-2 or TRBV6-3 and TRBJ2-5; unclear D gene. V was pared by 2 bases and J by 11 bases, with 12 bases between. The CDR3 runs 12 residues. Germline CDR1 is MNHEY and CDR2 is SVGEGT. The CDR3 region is CASSYPSPEQYF. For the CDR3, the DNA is TGTGCCAGCAGTTACCCGTCCCCTGAGCAGTACTTC.

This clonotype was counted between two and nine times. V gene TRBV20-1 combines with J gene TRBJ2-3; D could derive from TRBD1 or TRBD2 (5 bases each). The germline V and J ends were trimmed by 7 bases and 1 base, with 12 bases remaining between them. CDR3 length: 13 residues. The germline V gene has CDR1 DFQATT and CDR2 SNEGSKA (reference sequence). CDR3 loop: CSGGITGTDTQYF. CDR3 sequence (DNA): TGCAGTGGGGGGATTACGGGCACAGATACGCAGTATTTT.

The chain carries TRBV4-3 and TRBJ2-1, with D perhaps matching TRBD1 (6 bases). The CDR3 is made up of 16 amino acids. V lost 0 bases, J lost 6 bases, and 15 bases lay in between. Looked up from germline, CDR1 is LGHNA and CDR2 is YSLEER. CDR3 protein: CASSQEGQQGRNEQFF. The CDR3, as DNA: TGCGCCAGCAGCCAAGAAGGGCAACAGGGTCGCAATGAGCAGTTCTTC.

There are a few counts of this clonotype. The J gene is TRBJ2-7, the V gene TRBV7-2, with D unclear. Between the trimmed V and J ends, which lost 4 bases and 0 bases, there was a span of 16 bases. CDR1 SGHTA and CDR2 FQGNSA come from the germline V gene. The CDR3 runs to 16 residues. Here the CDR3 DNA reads TGTGCCAGCAGCTCCGACCCAGCTACCAGCTCCTACGAGCAGTACTTC. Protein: CASSSDPATSSYEQYF.

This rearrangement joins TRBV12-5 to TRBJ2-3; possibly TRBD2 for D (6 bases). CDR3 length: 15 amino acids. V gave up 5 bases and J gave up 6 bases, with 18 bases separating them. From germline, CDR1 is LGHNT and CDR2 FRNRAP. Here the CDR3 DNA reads TGTGCTAGTGGTCCCTCAATTAGTCGGGGGGATACGCAGTATTTT. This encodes CASGPSISRGDTQYF.

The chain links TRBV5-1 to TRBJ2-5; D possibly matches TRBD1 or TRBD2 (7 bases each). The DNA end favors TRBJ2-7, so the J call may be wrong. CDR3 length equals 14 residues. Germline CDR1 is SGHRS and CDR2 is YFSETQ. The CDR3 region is CASSSYRGGDEQYF. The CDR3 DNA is TGCGCCAGCAGCTCCTACAGGGGAGGGGACGAGCAGTACTTC.

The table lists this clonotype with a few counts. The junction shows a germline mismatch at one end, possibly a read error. Written as DNA, the CDR3 is TGTGCCATCAATGAGGGGACGGGTTTTAGTGAGCAGTTCTTC. This sequence encodes CAINEGTGFSEQFF. The genes are TRBV10-3 and TRBJ2-1; D assignment may be TRBD1 or TRBD2 (5 bases each). The CDR3 has 14 amino acids. Germline V gene lookup returns CDR1 ENHRY and CDR2 SYGVKD.

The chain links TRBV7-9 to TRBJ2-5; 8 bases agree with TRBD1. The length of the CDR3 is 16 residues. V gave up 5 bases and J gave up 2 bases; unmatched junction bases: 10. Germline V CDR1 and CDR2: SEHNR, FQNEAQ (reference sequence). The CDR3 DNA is TGTGCCAGCAGCGACAGGGGAGTCTCGCGGCAAGAGACCCAGTACTTC. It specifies CASSDRGVSRQETQYF.

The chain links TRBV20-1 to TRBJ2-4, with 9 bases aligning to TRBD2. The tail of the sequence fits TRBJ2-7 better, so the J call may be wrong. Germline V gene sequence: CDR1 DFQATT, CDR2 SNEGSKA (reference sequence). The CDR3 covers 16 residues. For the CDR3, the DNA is TGCAGTGCTAGAGGAGGGGGGGATAGCGGGAGATACGAGCAGTACTTC. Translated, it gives CSARGGGDSGRYEQYF.

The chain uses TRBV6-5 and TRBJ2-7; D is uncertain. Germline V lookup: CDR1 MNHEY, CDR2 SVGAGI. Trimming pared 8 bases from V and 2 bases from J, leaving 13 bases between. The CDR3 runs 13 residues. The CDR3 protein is CASRVGDTYEQYF. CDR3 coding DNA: TGTGCCAGCCGAGTTGGGGATACCTACGAGCAGTACTTC.

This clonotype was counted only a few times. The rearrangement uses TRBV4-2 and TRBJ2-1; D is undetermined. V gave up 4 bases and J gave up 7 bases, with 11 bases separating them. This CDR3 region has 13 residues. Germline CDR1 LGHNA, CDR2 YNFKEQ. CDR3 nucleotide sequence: TGTGCCAGCAGCCCGGAATCCAAGAATGAGCAGTTCTTC. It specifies CASSPESKNEQFF.

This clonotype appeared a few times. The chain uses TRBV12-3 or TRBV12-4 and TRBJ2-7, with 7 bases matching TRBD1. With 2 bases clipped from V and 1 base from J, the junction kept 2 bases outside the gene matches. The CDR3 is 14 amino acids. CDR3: CASSLRGQSYEQYF. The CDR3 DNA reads TGTGCCAGCAGTTTAAGGGGACAGTCCTACGAGCAGTACTTC.

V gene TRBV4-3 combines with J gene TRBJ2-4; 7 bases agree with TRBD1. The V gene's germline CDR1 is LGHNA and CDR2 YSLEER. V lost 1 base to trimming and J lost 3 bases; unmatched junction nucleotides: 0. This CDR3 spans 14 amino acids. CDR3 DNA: TGCGCCAGCAGCCAAGCAGGGGGCAAAAACATTCAGTACTTC. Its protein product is CASSQAGGKNIQYF.

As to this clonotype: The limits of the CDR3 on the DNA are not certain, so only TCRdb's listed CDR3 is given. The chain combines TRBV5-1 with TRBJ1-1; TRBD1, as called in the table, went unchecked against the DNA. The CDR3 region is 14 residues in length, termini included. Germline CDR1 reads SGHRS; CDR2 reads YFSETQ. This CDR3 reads CASSFGTGSNEQFF.

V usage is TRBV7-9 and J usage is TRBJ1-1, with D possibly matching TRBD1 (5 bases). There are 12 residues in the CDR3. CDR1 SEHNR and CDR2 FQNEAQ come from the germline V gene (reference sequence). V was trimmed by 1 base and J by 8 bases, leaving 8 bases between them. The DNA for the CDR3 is TGTGCCAGCAGCTTAGATGCAGGGGAAGCTTTCTTT. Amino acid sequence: CASSLDAGEAFF.

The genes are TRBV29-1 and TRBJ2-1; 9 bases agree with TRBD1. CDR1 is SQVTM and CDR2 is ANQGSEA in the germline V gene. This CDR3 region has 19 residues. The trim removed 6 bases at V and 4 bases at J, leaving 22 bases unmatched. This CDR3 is CSVEHRDRAGHTPYNEQFF. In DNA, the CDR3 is TGCAGCGTCGAACACAGGGACAGGGCCGGACACACTCCTTACAATGAGCAGTTCTTC.

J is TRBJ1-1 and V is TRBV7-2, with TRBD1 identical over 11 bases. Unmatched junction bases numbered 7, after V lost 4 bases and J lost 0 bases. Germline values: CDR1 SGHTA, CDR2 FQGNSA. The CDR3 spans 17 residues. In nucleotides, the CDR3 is TGTGCCAGCAGCTCTACCGGGACAGGGGGACTGAACACTGAAGCTTTCTTT. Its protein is CASSSTGTGGLNTEAFF. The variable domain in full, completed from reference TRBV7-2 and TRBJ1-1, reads GAGVSQSPSNKVTEKGKDVELRCDPISGHTALYWYRQSLGQGLEFLIYFQGNSAPDKSGLPSDRFSAERTGGSVSTLTIQRTQQEDSAVYLCASSSTGTGGLNTEAFFGQGTRLTVV.

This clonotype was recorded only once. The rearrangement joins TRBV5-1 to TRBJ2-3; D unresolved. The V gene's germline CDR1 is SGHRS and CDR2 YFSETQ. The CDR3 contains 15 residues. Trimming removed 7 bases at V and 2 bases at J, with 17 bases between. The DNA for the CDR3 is TGCGCCAGCTCGGGCATGGGTGGAACCACAGATACGCAGTATTTT. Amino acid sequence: CASSGMGGTTDTQYF.